These 8 T cell receptor beta chains were sequenced from one sample in a study of control samples from healthy donors and cancer patients. Measured with immunoSEQ multiplex PCR; TCRdb has only the in-frame clones, and not every one. The repertoire holds roughly 130,000 clones, with 91% as singletons. Input material: blood. The source of these receptors is a man aged 18 to 29 in good health.

This chain links TRBV5-8 with TRBJ1-5; TRBD1 matches 7 bases. The J segment lost 6 bases and the V segment lost 4 bases, leaving 13 bases of the junction unmatched. The CDR3 extends over 16 amino acids. Germline V gene data show CDR1 as SGHTS and CDR2 as YDEGEE. This CDR3 is CASSTSWTGPAQPQHF. The CDR3, as DNA: TGTGCCAGCAGCACCTCCTGGACAGGCCCGGCTCAGCCCCAGCATTTT.

This CDR3 is CASSLAQSFSGNTIYF. The CDR3 nucleotides are TGTGCCAGCAGCTTGGCGCAAAGCTTCTCTGGAAACACCATATATTTT. The chain employs TRBV5-6 and TRBJ1-3; no reliable D call. Deletions cut 0 bases from V and 0 bases from J, with 10 bases between. Germline V CDR1 and CDR2: SGHDT, YYEEEE. This CDR3 is 16 amino acids long.

The chain links TRBV27 to TRBJ1-6, with TRBD1 as a possible D gene (5 bases). Germline V gene lookup returns CDR1 MNHEY and CDR2 SMNVEV (reference sequence). The V and J ends lost 4 bases and 10 bases respectively, with 17 bases between them. This CDR3 contains 15 residues. The CDR3 reads CASSSFGAPGSPLHF. The CDR3 coding sequence is TGTGCCAGCAGTTCTTTTGGGGCCCCGGGGTCACCCCTCCACTTT.

The chain couples TRBV24-1 to TRBJ2-3; a weak D match, TRBD1 (5 bases). Germline V gene data show CDR1 as KGHDR and CDR2 as SFDVKD. Trimming cost V 3 bases and J 4 bases, with 10 bases left between them. The CDR3 sequence is 14 residues long. The CDR3 is CATSDPQGADTQYF. For the CDR3, the DNA is TGTGCCACCAGTGATCCTCAGGGCGCAGATACGCAGTATTTT.

This clone was counted only a few times. The V call is TRBV12-3 or TRBV12-4, the J call TRBJ1-1; D call uncertain. The length of the CDR3 is 11 residues. V gave up 8 bases and J gave up 11 bases, with 15 bases separating them. This chain's CDR3 is CASGDWVDAFF. CDR3 sequence (DNA): TGTGCCAGCGGCGACTGGGTCGATGCTTTCTTT.

The chain joins TRBV5-1 to TRBJ1-1, with D possibly being TRBD1 (5 bases). V was clipped by 4 bases and J by 1 base, with 17 bases between them. From germline, CDR1 is SGHRS and CDR2 YFSETQ. This CDR3 comprises 16 residues. The CDR3 DNA is TGCGCCAGCAGCCCAGCTACGGACAACGAGAACACTGAAGCTTTCTTT. It is translated as CASSPATDNENTEAFF.

This chain connects TRBV24-1 to TRBJ1-3; 11 bases match TRBD1. The V gene end was trimmed by 4 bases and the J gene end by 4 bases; junction bases not matched to a gene: 5. Looked up from germline, CDR1 is KGHDR and CDR2 is SFDVKD. The CDR3 is 16 residues long. DNA of the CDR3: TGTGCCACCAGTGAGCCGGGACAGGGGGAAGGAAACACCATATATTTT. Encoded protein: CATSEPGQGEGNTIYF.

This clone has just one count. V is TRBV3-1 (or the pseudogene TRBV3-2) and J is TRBJ2-6; a possible D gene is TRBD2 (6 bases). Germline V lookup: CDR1 LGHDT, CDR2 YNNKEL (reference sequence). The CDR3 has 18 residues. Trimming pared 0 bases from V and 0 bases from J, leaving 12 bases between. Written as DNA, the CDR3 is TGTGCCAGCAGCCAAGAAGGAGGGGAAGCCTCTGGGGCCAACGTCCTGACTTTC. It specifies CASSQEGGEASGANVLTF.